These 7 T cell receptor beta chains came from one sample sequenced in a study of PD-1 blockade in classical Hodgkin lymphoma. The time point: cycle 4 day 1 (C4D1), after less than 7 weeks of nivolumab. The patients all showed relapse after autologous stem cell transplantation, while their brentuximab vedotin exposure varied. Produced via immunoSEQ multiplex PCR; TCRdb's table is partial and in-frame only. This table holds about 38,000 clones, about 80% found once. The sequencing used peripheral blood mononuclear cells (PBMCs), collected before the fourth cycle of nivolumab. All receptors derive from a human donor with classical Hodgkin lymphoma.

This clone was counted a few times. The rearrangement links TRBV6-6 to TRBJ1-1; no clear D. Germline loops: CDR1 MNHNY, CDR2 SVGAGI (reference sequence). Trimming cost V 6 bases and J 3 bases, with 14 bases left between them. CDR3 size: 14 residues. The DNA of the CDR3 is TGTGCCAGCAGCACCCTCACTGGGCACACTGAAGCTTTCTTT. It codes for CASSTLTGHTEAFF.

On this clone itself: The same CDR3 is also encoded by other DNA sequences in this sample. The chain joins TRBV18 to TRBJ1-4; D is unresolved. The V gene's germline CDR1 is KGHSH and CDR2 LQKENI. This CDR3 comprises 15 residues. V lost 6 bases and J 0 bases, leaving 11 bases between the germline ends. The DNA of the CDR3 is TGTGCCAGCTCTCCGGACGGTACAACTAATGAAAAACTGTTTTTT. Translated, it gives CASSPDGTTNEKLFF.

The V and J genes are TRBV11-2 and TRBJ2-7, with TRBD1 matching over 8 bases. Germline lookup yields CDR1 SGHAT and CDR2 FQNNGV. The CDR3 contains 15 residues. Trimming cost V 3 bases and J 3 bases; bases outside gene matches: 7. The CDR3 DNA is TGTGCCAGCAGCTTGCGGACAGGGAAGGACTACGAGCAGTACTTC. Protein: CASSLRTGKDYEQYF.

This clone showed up just once. The chain recombines TRBV7-8 with TRBJ1-3; unclear D gene. The CDR3 contains 15 residues. The germline V gene has CDR1 SGHVS and CDR2 FQNEAQ. Trimming pared 5 bases from V and 4 bases from J, leaving 15 bases between. The CDR3 sequence: CASSPQTNLGNTIYF. In DNA form, the CDR3 reads TGTGCCAGCAGCCCCCAAACAAATCTGGGAAACACCATATATTTT.

V usage is TRBV19 and J usage is TRBJ1-3, with 11 bases fitting TRBD1. The trim removed 5 bases at V and 0 bases at J, leaving 6 bases unmatched. The CDR3 runs to 17 residues. Per the germline V gene, CDR1 is LNHDA and CDR2 is SQIVND (reference sequence). CDR3 sequence (DNA): TGTGCCAGTAGTGGTTGGACAGGGGGCCTCTCTGGAAACACCATATATTTT. Translated: CASSGWTGGLSGNTIYF.

The chain is built from TRBV5-4 and TRBJ2-5; the match to TRBD2 covers 10 bases. Germline loops: CDR1 SGHNT, CDR2 YYREEE (reference sequence). J was trimmed by 4 bases and V by 4 bases; bases with no gene match: 13. The CDR3 runs to 17 residues. In nucleotides, the CDR3 is TGTGCCAGCAGCCCCGGAACTAGCGGGGAGTGGGGAGAGACCCAGTACTTC. Amino acids: CASSPGTSGEWGETQYF.

The rearrangement uses TRBV7-6 and TRBJ2-5; D is ambiguous. The germline CDR1 and CDR2 sequences are SGHVS and FNYEAQ. V dropped 5 bases and J dropped 3 bases, with 10 bases sitting between them. The CDR3 is made up of 13 amino acids. CDR3 loop: CASSAQRKETQYF. In DNA form, the CDR3 reads TGTGCCAGCAGCGCACAGAGAAAAGAGACCCAGTACTTC.